This T cell receptor beta chain originates from a study of cytomegalovirus exposure and HLA in healthy donors. Study observations and caveats: More clonal expansion characterized HLA-associated TCR beta chains than equally common others in a later analysis.

Trimming took 3 bases from V and 3 from J; bases not matched to a gene: 2. Germline values: CDR1 SGHNT, CDR2 YYREEE (reference sequence). The CDR3 is 14 residues long. About this clone: The antigen is not known.

With 60 Vbeta and 13 Jbeta primers, the PCR was carried out. The repertoire was sequenced with immunoSEQ multiplex PCR; TCRdb's copy has only in-frame clones and lacks some. The listing contains around 140,000 clones. This clonotype was obtained from a woman aged 18-35 years in good health and CMV-seronegative. Material: PBMCs. The V call is TRBV5-4, the J call TRBJ2-1; 8 positions agree with TRBD2. The CDR3 region has the DNA TGTGCCAGCAGCTCTCTAGCGGGCTACAATGAGCAGTTCTTC. It translates to CASSSLAGYNEQFF.